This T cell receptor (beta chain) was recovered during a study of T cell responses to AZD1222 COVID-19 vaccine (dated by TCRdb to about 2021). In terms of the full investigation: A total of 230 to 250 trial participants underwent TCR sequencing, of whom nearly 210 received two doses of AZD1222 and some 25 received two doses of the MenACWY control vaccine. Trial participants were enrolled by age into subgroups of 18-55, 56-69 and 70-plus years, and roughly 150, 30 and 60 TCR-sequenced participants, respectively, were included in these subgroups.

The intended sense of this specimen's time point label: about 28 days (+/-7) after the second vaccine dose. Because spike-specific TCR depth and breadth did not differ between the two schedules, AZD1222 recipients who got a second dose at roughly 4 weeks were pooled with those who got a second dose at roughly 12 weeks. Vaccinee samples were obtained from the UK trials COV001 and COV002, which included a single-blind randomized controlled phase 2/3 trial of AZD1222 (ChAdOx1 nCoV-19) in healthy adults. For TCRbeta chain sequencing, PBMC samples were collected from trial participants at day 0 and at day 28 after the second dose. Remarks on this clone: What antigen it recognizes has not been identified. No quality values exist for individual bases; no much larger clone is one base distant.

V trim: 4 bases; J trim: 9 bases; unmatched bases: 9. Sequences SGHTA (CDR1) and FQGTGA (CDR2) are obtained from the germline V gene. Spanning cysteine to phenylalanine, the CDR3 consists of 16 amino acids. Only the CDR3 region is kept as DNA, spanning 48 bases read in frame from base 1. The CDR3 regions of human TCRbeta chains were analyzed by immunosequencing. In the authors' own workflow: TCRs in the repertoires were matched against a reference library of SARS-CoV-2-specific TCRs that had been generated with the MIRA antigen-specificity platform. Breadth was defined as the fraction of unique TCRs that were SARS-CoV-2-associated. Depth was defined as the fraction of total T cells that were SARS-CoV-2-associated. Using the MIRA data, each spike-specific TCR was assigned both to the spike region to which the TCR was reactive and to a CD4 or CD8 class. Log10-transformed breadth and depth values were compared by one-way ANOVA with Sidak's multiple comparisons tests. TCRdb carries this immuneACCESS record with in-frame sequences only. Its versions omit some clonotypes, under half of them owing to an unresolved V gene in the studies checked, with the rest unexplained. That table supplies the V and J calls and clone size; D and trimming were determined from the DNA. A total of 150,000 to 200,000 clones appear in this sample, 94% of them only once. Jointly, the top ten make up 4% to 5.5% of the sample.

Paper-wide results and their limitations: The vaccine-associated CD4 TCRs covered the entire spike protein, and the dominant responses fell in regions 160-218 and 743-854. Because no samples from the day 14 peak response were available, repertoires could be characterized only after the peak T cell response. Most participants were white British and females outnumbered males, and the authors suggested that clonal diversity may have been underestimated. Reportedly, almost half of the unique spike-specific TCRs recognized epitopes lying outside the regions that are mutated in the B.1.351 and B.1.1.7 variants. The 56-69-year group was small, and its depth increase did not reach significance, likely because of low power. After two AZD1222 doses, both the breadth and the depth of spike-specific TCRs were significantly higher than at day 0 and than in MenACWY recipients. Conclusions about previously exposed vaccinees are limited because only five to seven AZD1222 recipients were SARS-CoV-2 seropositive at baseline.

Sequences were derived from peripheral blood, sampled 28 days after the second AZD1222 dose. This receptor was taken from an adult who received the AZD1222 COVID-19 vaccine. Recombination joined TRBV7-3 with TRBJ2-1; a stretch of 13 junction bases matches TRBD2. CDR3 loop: CASSYTGGLAGVEQFF. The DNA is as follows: TGTGCCAGCAGCTATACCGGAGGACTAGCGGGAGTTGAGCAGTTCTTC.